This is a list of T cell receptor beta chains from one sample in a study of CD8 T cells in ankylosing spondylitis. TCRdb reprocessed the 5' RACE reads with MiXCR, giving one entry per CDR3 protein. The repertoire holds over 450,000 distinct CDR3 sequences, with 12% as singletons. Material: blood, either unsorted or a sorted T cell fraction (not recorded which). The source of these receptors is a male donor with ankylosing spondylitis. The CDR3 runs from the conserved cysteine through the conserved F or W. Fields, in order: V gene, D gene, clone size, J gene, CDR3 DNA, CDR3 protein. The D gene is left open where the match is weak. The listing skips clone size in some rows; elsewhere it reads once, few, many or a size class.

>TRBV12-3/TRBV12-4|-|many|TRBJ2-3
TGTGCCAGCGGGCGCGGCCCAGAGGCCACAGATACGCAGTATTTT
CASGRGPEATDTQYF
>TRBV19|-|few|TRBJ2-2
TGTGCCAGTAGTATAGAGCGGGACACCGGGGAGCTGTTTTTT
CASSIERDTGELFF
>TRBV12-3/TRBV12-4|-|many|TRBJ2-3
TGTGCCAGCAGTTTTGGAGTCCCCCCAGATACGCAGTATTTT
CASSFGVPPDTQYF
>TRBV29-1|-|few|TRBJ2-6
TGCAGCGTTTACGAAACATGGAACGTCCTGACTTTC
CSVYETWNVLTF
>TRBV5-6|TRBD1|-|TRBJ1-5
TGTGCCAGCAGTCCGGGACAGGTCGGTCAGCCCCAGCATTTT
CASSPGQVGQPQHF
>TRBV29-1|-|-|TRBJ1-1
TGCAGCGTTGAAATTCAGGGCCAATTCTCCACTGAAGCTTTCTTT
CSVEIQGQFSTEAFF
>TRBV7-2|TRBD2|few|TRBJ2-1
TGTGCCAGCAGCTTTGGTAGCGGGAGGGGGGGAGAGCAGTTCTTC
CASSFGSGRGGEQFF
>TRBV10-2|TRBD2|-|TRBJ2-3
TGCGCCAGCAGAGCTGACGGACTAGCGGGAGGGAAGGGCATGGGAGATACGCAGTATTTT
CASRADGLAGGKGMGDTQYF
>TRBV29-1|TRBD2|-|TRBJ2-1
TGCAGCGTTGGCGGACTAGCGGGAGTTAGGGCCTACAATGAGCAGTTCTTC
CSVGGLAGVRAYNEQFF
>TRBV20-1|-|few|TRBJ1-1
TGCAGTGCTAGAATTGCTGGACAGCTTGAAGCTTTCTTT
CSARIAGQLEAFF
>TRBV5-1|-|many|TRBJ2-1
TGCGCCAGCAGCTTGGCCGGCGCGAGGAACAATGAGCAGTTCTTC
CASSLAGARNNEQFF
>TRBV6-1|TRBD1|few|TRBJ1-4
TGTGCCAGCAGTACCCAACAGGGGACGGGTGAAAAACTGTTTTTT
CASSTQQGTGEKLFF
>TRBV27|-|few|TRBJ2-2
TGTGCCAGCAGTCTCTCCTCCGGTTATCCCAACACCGGGGAGCTGTTTTTT
CASSLSSGYPNTGELFF
>TRBV5-1|TRBD1|few|TRBJ2-3
TGCGCCAGCAGCTCTTGGGACAGGGAGTCAGATACGCAGTATTTT
CASSSWDRESDTQYF
>TRBV3-1|-|-|TRBJ2-2
TGTGCCAGCAGCCAGGTAGCGTACACCGGGGAGCTGTTTTTT
CASSQVAYTGELFF
>TRBV24-1|-|-|TRBJ2-1
TGTGCCACCAGTGCGCCCTTAGGCTACAATGAGCAGTTCTTC
CATSAPLGYNEQFF
>TRBV5-1|-|many|TRBJ1-4
TGCGCCAGCCTAGACCGGGGTGAAAAACTGTTTTTT
CASLDRGEKLFF